What follows are 4 T cell receptor beta chains derived from one specimen sequenced in a study of blood T cell repertoires in COVID-19. Produced via immunoSEQ multiplex PCR; TCRdb's table is partial and in-frame only. The repertoire includes around 300,000 clones, 70% to 90% of them detected once, and 6% sits in the top ten. Sequenced input: PBMCs or T cells enriched from blood (not recorded which). These TCRs come from a woman aged 40 to 50 who had recovered from COVID-19.

This clone was seen only once. V is TRBV5-5 and J is TRBJ2-1; D might be TRBD2 (5 bases). This CDR3 region has 16 residues. The V gene lost 7 bases and the J gene lost 0 bases, with 17 bases spanning the gap. Germline V lookup: CDR1 SGHKS, CDR2 YYEKEE (reference sequence). The CDR3 region has the DNA TGTGCCAGCGCACCCGGTAGGGAGACCTCCTACAATGAGCAGTTCTTC. It codes for CASAPGRETSYNEQFF.

This chain uses TRBV18 with TRBJ2-4, with 7 bases lining up with TRBD1. Losses at the gene ends were 4 bases for V and 7 bases for J; bases not matched to a gene: 7. The CDR3 runs to 14 residues. CDR1 and CDR2 (germline): KGHSH, LQKENI. CDR3 in DNA: TGTGCCAGCTCACAGGGGGCACCCTACAACATTCAGTACTTC. It encodes CASSQGAPYNIQYF.

This clone was found once. The chain employs TRBV28 and TRBJ1-2; D ambiguous. The germline V and J ends were trimmed by 7 bases and 6 bases, with 12 bases remaining between them. This CDR3 has 12 residues. The germline V gene encodes CDR1 MDHEN and CDR2 SYDVKM. CDR3 nucleotide sequence: TGTGCCAGCACTCTAGCCCGGGATGGCTACACCTTC. Its translation is CASTLARDGYTF.

V gene TRBV9 combines with J gene TRBJ1-1, with a weak D call TRBD1 (6 bases). The CDR3 loop spans 15 amino acids. V was shortened by 3 bases and J by 3 bases, with 15 bases between the two germline ends. The germline V gene encodes CDR1 SGDLS and CDR2 YYNGEE. Written as DNA, the CDR3 is TGTGCCAGCAGCGCGGGGGGGCGAAAGGACACTGAAGCTTTCTTT. Amino acid sequence: CASSAGGRKDTEAFF.